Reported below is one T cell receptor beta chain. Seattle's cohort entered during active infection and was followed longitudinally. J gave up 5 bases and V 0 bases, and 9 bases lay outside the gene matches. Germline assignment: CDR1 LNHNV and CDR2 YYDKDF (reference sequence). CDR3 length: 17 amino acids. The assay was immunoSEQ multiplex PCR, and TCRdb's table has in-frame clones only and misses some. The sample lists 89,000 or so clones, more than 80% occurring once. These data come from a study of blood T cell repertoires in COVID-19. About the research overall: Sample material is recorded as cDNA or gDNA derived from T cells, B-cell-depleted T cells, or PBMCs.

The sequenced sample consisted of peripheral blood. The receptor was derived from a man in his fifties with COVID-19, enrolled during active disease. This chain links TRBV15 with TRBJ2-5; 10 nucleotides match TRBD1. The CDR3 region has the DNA TGTGCCACCAGCAGAGACCGACAGGGGGCGGGTCAGGAGACCCAGTACTTC. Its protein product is CATSRDRQGAGQETQYF.